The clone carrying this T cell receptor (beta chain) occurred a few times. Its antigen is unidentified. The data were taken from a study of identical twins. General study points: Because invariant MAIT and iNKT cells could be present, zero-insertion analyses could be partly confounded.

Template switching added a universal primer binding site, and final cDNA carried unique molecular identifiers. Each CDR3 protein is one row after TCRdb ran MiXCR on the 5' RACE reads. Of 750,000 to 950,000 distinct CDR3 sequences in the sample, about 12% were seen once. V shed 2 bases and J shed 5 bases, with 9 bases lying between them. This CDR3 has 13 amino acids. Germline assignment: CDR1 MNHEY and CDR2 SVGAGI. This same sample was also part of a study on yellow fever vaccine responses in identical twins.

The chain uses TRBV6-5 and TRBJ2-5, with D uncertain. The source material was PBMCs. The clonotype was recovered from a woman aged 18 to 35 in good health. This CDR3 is CASSYGRVETQYF. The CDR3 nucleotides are TGTGCCAGCAGTTACGGCCGGGTTGAGACCCAGTACTTC.